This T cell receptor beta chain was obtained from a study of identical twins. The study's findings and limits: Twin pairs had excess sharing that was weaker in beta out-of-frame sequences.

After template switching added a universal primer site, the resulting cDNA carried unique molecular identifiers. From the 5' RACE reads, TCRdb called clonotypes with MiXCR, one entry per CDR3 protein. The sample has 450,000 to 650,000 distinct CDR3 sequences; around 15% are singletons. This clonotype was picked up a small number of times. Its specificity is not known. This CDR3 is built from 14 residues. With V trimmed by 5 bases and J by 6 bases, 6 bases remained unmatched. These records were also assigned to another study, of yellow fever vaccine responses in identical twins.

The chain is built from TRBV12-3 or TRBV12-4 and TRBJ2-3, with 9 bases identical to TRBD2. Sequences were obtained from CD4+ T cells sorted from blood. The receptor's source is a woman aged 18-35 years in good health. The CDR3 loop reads CASSALAGRDTQYF. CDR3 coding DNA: TGTGCCAGCAGTGCGCTAGCGGGACGTGATACGCAGTATTTT.